The 5 T cell receptor beta chains below were found in one sample sequenced in a study of T cells expressing NK-cell markers (dated by TCRdb to about 2020). Libraries were built with 5' RACE. This sample was sequenced with an Illumina HiSeq 2000. The reads, reprocessed by TCRdb, yield one row per CDR3 protein sequence and no DNA. This sample's table lists 400,000 to 550,000 distinct CDR3 sequences. The top ten hold less than 7.5% of the sample. What was sequenced was blood T cells: a sorted CD56 or NKG2C T cell subset, CD4+ or CD8+ T cells, or bulk PBMC T cells (not recorded which). Every receptor here comes from a woman between 18 and 75 years old in good health.

The gene calls are TRBV29-1 and TRBJ2-7. Germline V lookup: CDR1 SQVTM, CDR2 ANQGSEA. This CDR3 contains 15 residues. CDR3: CSVKTYSSLRWEQYF.

V gene TRBV28 combines with J gene TRBJ2-6; TCRdb's D call, TRBD1, is unchecked because there is no DNA. The germline gives CDR1 MDHEN, CDR2 SYDVKM. This CDR3 spans 16 amino acids. The CDR3 region is CASSSQGVGGANVLTF. The variable domain in full, with the rest retrieved from reference TRBV28 and TRBJ2-6, is DVKVTQSSRYLVKRTGEKVFLECVQDMDHENMFWYRQDPGLGLRLIYFSYDVKMKEKGDIPEGYSVSREKKERFSLILESASTNQTSMYLCASSSQGVGGANVLTFGAGSRLTVL.

The V call is TRBV27, the J call TRBJ2-3; TCRdb's D call of TRBD1 is untestable without DNA. Germline V lookup: CDR1 MNHEY, CDR2 SMNVEV (reference sequence). This CDR3 has 13 amino acids. CDR3 loop: CASSWGNADTQYF.

The chain joins TRBV3-1 to TRBJ1-5. Germline V CDR1 and CDR2: LGHDT, YNNKEL (reference sequence). The CDR3 runs 16 residues. The CDR3 loop reads CASSQSPGTGNQPQHF.

V usage is TRBV6-5 and J usage is TRBJ2-1; TCRdb returns TRBD2, unconfirmable since there is no DNA. The CDR3 sequence is 15 residues long. The germline gives CDR1 MNHEY, CDR2 SVGAGI. CDR3 sequence reads: CASSSPGLAGPEQFF.